Listed below are T cell receptor beta chains from one sample, sequenced in a study of shared clonotypes between healthy human individuals. Only in-frame clones appear in the TCRdb table, and some are missing; sequencing was by immunoSEQ multiplex PCR. The sample holds fewer than 1.6 million clones; 98% to 99% are singletons and the top ten take about 0.34%. Sequencing was carried out using naive CD4+ T cells sorted from blood. All receptors come from a man aged 30 to 45 in good health. Both conserved end residues are part of each CDR3. D genes are given only for firm matches. Size values are once, few and many counts, or a class for expanded clones, and some rows have none.

V gene	CDR3 length	J gene	clone size	D gene	CDR3 protein	CDR3 DNA
TRBV28	13	TRBJ2-7	.	.	CASRRTGAYEQYF	TGTGCCAGCAGGAGGACCGGGGCCTACGAGCAGTACTTC
TRBV10-3	19	TRBJ2-1	.	.	CAISESGVSTQSSYNEQFF	TGTGCCATCAGTGAGTCTGGGGTGTCGACTCAGAGCTCCTACAATGAGCAGTTCTTC
TRBV6-5	12	TRBJ1-1	.	.	CASSPRSTEAFF	TGTGCCAGCAGTCCGAGAAGCACTGAAGCTTTCTTT
TRBV5-6	15	TRBJ2-7	.	TRBD2	CASSLRLAGAYEQYF	TGTGCCAGCAGTTTACGACTAGCGGGAGCCTACGAGCAGTACTTC
TRBV2	13	TRBJ2-3	.	TRBD1	CASSDDREDTQYF	TGTGCCAGCAGTGACGACAGGGAGGATACGCAGTATTTT
TRBV28	12	TRBJ2-1	.	.	CASSLRGGGQFF	TGTGCCAGCAGTTTACGTGGGGGCGGGCAGTTCTTC
TRBV5-1	14	TRBJ2-5	.	.	CASSAGGVQETQYF	TGCGCCAGCAGCGCTGGAGGTGTACAAGAGACCCAGTACTTC
TRBV19	14	TRBJ1-2	once	.	CASSKQGIDYGYTF	TGTGCCAGTAGTAAACAGGGAATCGACTATGGCTACACCTTC
TRBV19	15	TRBJ2-1	.	TRBD2	CASRKAGEKNNEQFF	TGTGCCAGTAGAAAAGCGGGAGAGAAGAACAATGAGCAGTTCTTC
TRBV5-6	13	TRBJ2-7	.	.	CASSLSGLYEQYF	TGTGCCAGCAGCCTCTCAGGGTTATACGAGCAGTACTTC